This T cell receptor beta chain derives from a study of Ad26.COV2.S vaccination and SARS-CoV-2 variants. Data came from immunoSEQ multiplex PCR; TCRdb stores just in-frame clones and leaves some out. The table shows approximately 340,000 clones, with 92% occurring only once. CDR1 SEHNR and CDR2 FQNEAQ come from the germline V gene (reference sequence). After removal of 5 bases from V and 2 bases from J, the junction contained 9 bases not matched to a gene. The CDR3 consists of 15 residues. This clone was picked up a small number of times. What it recognizes is unknown. General study points: Marked by substantial breadth, spike-specific CD8+ and CD4+ T cell responses were reportedly seen after vaccination. Across vaccine and placebo recipients, the breadth of non-spike TCRs was similar. Total T cell responses, in the TCR breadth and depth analyses, may have been underestimated.

The sequencing here drew on peripheral blood, taken after recovery from COVID-19. The sequence came from a human donor who had recovered from COVID-19. The V and J genes are TRBV7-9 and TRBJ2-7, with TRBD1 matching 7 bases. The CDR3 is CASSVSAGTAYEQYF. CDR3 sequence (DNA): TGTGCCAGCAGCGTATCGGCCGGGACAGCCTACGAGCAGTACTTC.